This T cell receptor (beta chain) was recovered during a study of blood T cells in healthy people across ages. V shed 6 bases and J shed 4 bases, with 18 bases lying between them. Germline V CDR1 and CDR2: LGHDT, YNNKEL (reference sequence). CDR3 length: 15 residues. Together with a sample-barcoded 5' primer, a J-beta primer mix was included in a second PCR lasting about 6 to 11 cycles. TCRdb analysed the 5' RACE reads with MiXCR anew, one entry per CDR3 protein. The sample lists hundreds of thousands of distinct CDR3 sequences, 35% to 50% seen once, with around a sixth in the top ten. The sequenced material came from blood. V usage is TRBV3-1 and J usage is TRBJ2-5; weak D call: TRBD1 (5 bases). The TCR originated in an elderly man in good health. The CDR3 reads CASSPGVTRGETQYF. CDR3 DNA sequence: TGTGCCAGCAGTCCAGGCGTAACAAGGGGAGAGACCCAGTACTTC.